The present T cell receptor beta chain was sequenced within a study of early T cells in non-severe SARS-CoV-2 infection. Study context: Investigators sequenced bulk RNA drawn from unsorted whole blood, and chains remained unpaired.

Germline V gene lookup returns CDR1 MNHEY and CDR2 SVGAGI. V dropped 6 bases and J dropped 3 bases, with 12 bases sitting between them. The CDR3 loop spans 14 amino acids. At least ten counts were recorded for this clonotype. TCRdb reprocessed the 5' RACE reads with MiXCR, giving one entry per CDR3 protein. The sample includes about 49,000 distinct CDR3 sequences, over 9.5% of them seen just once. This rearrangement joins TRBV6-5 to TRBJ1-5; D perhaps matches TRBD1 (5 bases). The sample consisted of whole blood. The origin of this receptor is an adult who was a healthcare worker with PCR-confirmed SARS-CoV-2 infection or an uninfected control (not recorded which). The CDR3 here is CASSLTGHNQPQHF. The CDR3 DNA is TGTGCCAGCAGCCTCACAGGCCACAATCAGCCCCAGCATTTT.